Presented here are 12 T cell receptor beta chains from one specimen sequenced in a study of T cell repertoires in cytomegalovirus infection. TCRdb redid the calling of the reads with MiXCR, one entry per CDR3 protein. The data hold about 320,000 distinct CDR3 sequences, with over 7.5% observed a single time. Source material: PBMCs. These receptors were taken from a human donor in good health (CMV status not recorded). Some clones in this sample may be carry-over from other donors' samples.

This clonotype was counted once. At one of its ends the junction is not consistent with the germline gene, which may arise from a read error. The chain joins TRBV7-2 to TRBJ2-1; TRBD1 matches at 7 bases. CDR1 and CDR2 (germline): SGHTA, FQGNSA. The CDR3 is 14 amino acids. The CDR3 region is CAGSPDRRYNEQFF. CDR3 nucleotides: TGTGCCGGCAGCCCGGACAGGAGATACAATGAGCAGTTCTTC.

In this sample, this clonotype turned up many times. V and J are TRBV4-2 and TRBJ2-2; no clear D gene. Trimming stripped 0 bases from V and 8 bases from J, with 13 bases between. The CDR3 has 15 amino acids. The germline gives CDR1 LGHNA, CDR2 YNFKEQ. The CDR3 is CASSQEMGPRGELFF. CDR3 nucleotide sequence: TGTGCCAGCAGCCAAGAAATGGGCCCGCGGGGGGAGCTGTTTTTT.

This clonotype appeared many times. The gene calls are TRBV7-9 and TRBJ2-6; 7 bases line up with TRBD2. Germline loops: CDR1 SEHNR, CDR2 FQNEAQ (reference sequence). This CDR3 has 16 amino acids. Losses at the gene ends were 0 bases for V and 2 bases for J; bases not matched to a gene: 1. CDR3 DNA sequence: TGTGCCAGCAGCTTAGCGGGGGGGGCTGGGGCCAACGTCCTGACTTTC. It specifies CASSLAGGAGANVLTF.

V and J are TRBV20-1 and TRBJ2-1, with TRBD2 identical over 9 bases. The CDR3 covers 14 residues. CDR1 DFQATT and CDR2 SNEGSKA come from the germline V gene (reference sequence). With V trimmed by 4 bases and J by 0 bases, 1 base remained unmatched. CDR3 loop: CSAISGSSYNEQFF. As DNA, the CDR3 is TGCAGTGCTATTAGCGGGAGCTCCTACAATGAGCAGTTCTTC.

As regards this clonotype: This could be a read error, since a much larger clone is one nucleotide away. The V gene is TRBV7-6, the J gene TRBJ2-2; D may match TRBD1 or TRBD2 (5 bases each). CDR1 and CDR2 (germline): SGHVS, FNYEAQ. CDR3 size: 15 residues. Trimming shortened V by 8 bases and J by 5 bases, and 18 bases separated the two germline ends. CDR3 sequence: CASRPTGPKTGELFF. As DNA, the CDR3 is TGTGCCAGCCGCCCCACGGGACCAAAGACCGGGGAGCTGTTTTTT.

This clonotype was counted ten times or more. This chain uses TRBV6-2 or TRBV6-3 with TRBJ1-1; tentative D call: TRBD1 (6 bases). The CDR3 runs 13 residues. Trimming removed 6 bases from V and 3 bases from J, with 11 bases in between. Per the germline V gene, CDR1 is MNHEY and CDR2 is SVGEGT. CDR3 DNA: TGTGCCAGCAGCCGGGACACTTACACTGAAGCTTTCTTT. This gives the protein CASSRDTYTEAFF.

This clonotype was observed a handful of times. This rearrangement joins TRBV20-1 to TRBJ1-2; no clear D gene. Germline V gene lookup returns CDR1 DFQATT and CDR2 SNEGSKA (reference sequence). The CDR3 sequence is 9 residues long. CDR3 loop: CSRLHGYTF. CDR3 nucleotides: TGCAGCCGGTTGCATGGCTACACCTTC.

In its sample, this clonotype was seen many times. The chain links TRBV6-2 or TRBV6-3 to TRBJ2-2; D perhaps matches TRBD1 (5 bases). Germline V gene data show CDR1 as MNHEY and CDR2 as SVGEGT. The V end lost 6 bases, the J end lost 7 bases, and 12 bases lay between the germline ends. This CDR3 is 13 amino acids long. The CDR3 DNA follows: TGTGCCAGCAGACCTTCAGGGTACGGGGAGCTGTTTTTT. This sequence encodes CASRPSGYGELFF.

There are many counts of this clonotype. One end of the junction fails to match germline, which may point to a read error. J is TRBJ1-1 and V is TRBV7-8; D perhaps matches TRBD1 (5 bases). Germline loops: CDR1 SGHVS, CDR2 FQNEAQ. This CDR3 is 16 amino acids long. In DNA form, the CDR3 reads TGTGCCAGCAGATTAGTAAGTCCAGGGCGGAACACTGAAGCTTTCTTT. Translation gives CASRLVSPGRNTEAFF.

This clonotype was seen a few times. The chain links TRBV28 to TRBJ1-3; possible D gene TRBD1, 5 bases. Germline V gene lookup returns CDR1 MDHEN and CDR2 SYDVKM. This CDR3 is built from 12 residues. Trimming removed 10 bases from V and 3 bases from J, with 10 bases in between. The CDR3 here is CATGGGGNTIYF. CDR3 bases: TGTGCCACCGGGGGGGGTGGAAACACCATATATTTT.

The chain uses TRBV27 and TRBJ2-3, with D perhaps being TRBD1 or TRBD2 (6 bases each). Trimming shortened V by 4 bases and J by 5 bases, and 16 bases separated the two germline ends. The germline CDR1 and CDR2 sequences are MNHEY and SMNVEV (reference sequence). This CDR3 is 15 amino acids long. The CDR3 protein is CASSSLEGGKDTQYF. In DNA form, the CDR3 reads TGTGCCAGCAGTTCCCTAGAAGGGGGGAAAGATACGCAGTATTTT.

There are a few counts of this clonotype. V usage is TRBV7-6 and J usage is TRBJ1-4; D remains ambiguous. Between the trimmed V and J ends, which lost 3 bases and 3 bases, there was a span of 11 bases. The germline gives CDR1 SGHVS, CDR2 FNYEAQ. The CDR3 length is 15 residues. The CDR3 sequence is CASSFEGGPNEKLFF. The CDR3 nucleotides read TGTGCCAGCAGCTTTGAAGGTGGCCCTAATGAAAAACTGTTTTTT.